This T cell receptor beta chain was captured by sequencing in a study of OX40 agonist ivuxolimab in advanced cancers. Background on the whole study: Ivuxolimab, which targeted the costimulatory receptor OX40 (CD134), was an agonistic, fully human IgG2 monoclonal antibody. Among the roughly 50 dose-escalation patients, around 20 had hepatocellular carcinoma, about 15 melanoma, 9 renal cell carcinoma and 9 head and neck cancer. The paper covers the monotherapy dose-escalation part of the phase I ivuxolimab trial, which included N = 52 patients. Peripheral TCRbeta sequencing aimed to test whether ivuxolimab altered TCR sequence diversity and caused clonal T-cell expansion. Three dose-escalation patients achieved partial responses, one with hepatocellular carcinoma and two with cutaneous melanoma. Prior anti-PD-1, anti-PD-L1 or anti-CTLA-4 therapy was permitted, and checkpoint inhibitors had been received by less than 45% of dose-escalation patients. Intravenous ivuxolimab was administered to patients every 2 weeks at six dose levels: 0.01, 0.1, 0.3, 1.5, 3 and 10 mg/kg. In the dose-escalation cohort, around four fifths of patients were male, and the mean age was roughly 60 years, with a range of 23 to 79. Findings and caveats that apply to the study as a whole: Low levels of normalized T-cell clonal expansion were also seen in some patients who did not respond. In the 0.1-3.0 mg/kg groups, partial responders had among the lowest normalized peripheral clonal expansion, particularly in CD8+ T cells. Which antigens the clonally expanded peripheral T cells were specific for was not determined. After ivuxolimab, more expanded clones were found on average in CD8+ T cells than in CD4+ T cells. At doses of 0.1 to 3.0 mg/kg, clonal expansion of both CD4+ and CD8+ blood T cells was observed from baseline to week 6.

The trial excluded patients who had a history of autoimmune disease or who were on systemic immunosuppression. In every dose cohort, peripheral blood was drawn for TCR sequencing at baseline, cycle 4 day 1, and cycle 7 day 1. The samples were drawn from a first-in-human, open-label, multicenter phase I dose-escalation trial of ivuxolimab. Adults with locally advanced or metastatic melanoma, renal cell, hepatocellular, or head and neck squamous cell carcinoma were enrolled in the trial. Before TCR sequencing, CD4+ T cells and CD8+ T cells were sorted from peripheral blood as separate populations. To sequence the TCRbeta CDR3 region, genomic DNA was isolated from the sorted cells. TCRbeta CDR3 regions were sequenced using the immunoSEQ Assay. TCRdb retrieved this table from immuneACCESS and kept in-frame rearrangements only. Not all clones are present; in checked studies, unresolved V genes account for under half, and no reason is known for the remainder. Within this sample are about 82,000 clones, with 91% of them counted one time only. The ten largest clones take up about 2.5% of the sample.

This clone has a single count. No cognate antigen has been identified for it. The sample holds no much larger clone one base away, and base qualities are not on file. This sequence originates from an adult with an advanced solid tumor such as melanoma, head and neck, liver or kidney cancer. The starting material was CD4+ or CD8+ T cells sorted from blood, obtained in a trial of the OX40 agonist ivuxolimab.

The CDR3 region: CASRRPTGGNQPQHF. The bases read TGTGCCAGCAGAAGACCGACAGGGGGCAATCAGCCCCAGCATTTT. The chain employs TRBV28 and TRBJ1-5; TRBD1 matches 8 bases in the middle. The cysteine opens and the phenylalanine closes a CDR3 of 15 amino acids. The entry retains the CDR3 DNA only, 45 bases that are in frame from base 1. V ends up 6 bases short and J 2 bases short, with an unmatched junction base count of 6. For CDR1 and CDR2, the germline V gene lists MDHEN and SYDVKM.